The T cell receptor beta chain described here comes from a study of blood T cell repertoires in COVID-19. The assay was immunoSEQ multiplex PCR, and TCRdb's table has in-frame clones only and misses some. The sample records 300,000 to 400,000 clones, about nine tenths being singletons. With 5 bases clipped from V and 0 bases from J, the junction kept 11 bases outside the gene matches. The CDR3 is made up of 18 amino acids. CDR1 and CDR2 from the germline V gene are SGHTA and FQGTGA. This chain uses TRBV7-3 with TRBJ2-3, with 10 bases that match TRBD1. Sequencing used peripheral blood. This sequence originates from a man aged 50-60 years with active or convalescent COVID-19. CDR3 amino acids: CASSVSGGQGTSTDTQYF. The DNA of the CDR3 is TGTGCCAGCAGCGTATCCGGGGGACAGGGGACTAGCACAGATACGCAGTATTTT.